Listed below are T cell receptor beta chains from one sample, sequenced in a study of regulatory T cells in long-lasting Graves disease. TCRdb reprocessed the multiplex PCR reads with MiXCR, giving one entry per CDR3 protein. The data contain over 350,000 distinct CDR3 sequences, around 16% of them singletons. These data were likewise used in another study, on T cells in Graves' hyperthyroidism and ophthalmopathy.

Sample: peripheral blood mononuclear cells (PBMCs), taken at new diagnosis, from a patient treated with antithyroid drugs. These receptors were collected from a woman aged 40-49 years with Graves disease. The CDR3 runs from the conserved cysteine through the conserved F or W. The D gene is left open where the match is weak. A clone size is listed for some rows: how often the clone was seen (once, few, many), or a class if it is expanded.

CDR3: CSARDTSRPDYEQYF; DNA: TGCAGTGCTAGAGATACGTCCAGGCCTGATTACGAGCAGTACTTC; J: TRBJ2-7; size: many; D: .; length: 15; V: TRBV20-1
CDR3: CASSLASGSGSHEQYF; DNA: TGTGCCAGCAGCTTAGCTTCGGGGAGCGGGAGCCACGAGCAGTACTTC; J: TRBJ2-7; size: few; D: TRBD2; length: 16; V: TRBV7-9
CDR3: CASSQATGRNYGYTF; DNA: TGTGCCAGCAGCCAAGCGACAGGCCGTAACTATGGCTACACCTTC; J: TRBJ1-2; size: many; D: .; length: 15; V: TRBV4-2
CDR3: CASSFGQGATEQFF; DNA: TGTGCCAGCAGCTTTGGACAGGGGGCAACTGAGCAGTTCTTC; J: TRBJ2-1; size: .; D: TRBD1; length: 14; V: TRBV7-6
CDR3: CASSYGTGAEQYF; DNA: TGTGCCAGCTCCTACGGGACAGGGGCCGAGCAGTACTTC; J: TRBJ2-7; size: .; D: TRBD1; length: 13; V: TRBV13
CDR3: CASSYQGLVGMRNTGELFF; DNA: TGTGCCAGCAGTTACCAGGGACTAGTGGGAATGAGGAACACCGGGGAGCTGTTTTTT; J: TRBJ2-2; size: .; D: TRBD2; length: 19; V: TRBV6-5
CDR3: CASSSLAGGPGNQPQHF; DNA: TGTGCCAGCAGTTCTCTTGCGGGGGGCCCGGGCAATCAGCCCCAGCATTTT; J: TRBJ1-5; size: many; D: .; length: 17; V: TRBV27
CDR3: CASRGPTSGRPGSYEQYF; DNA: TGTGCCAGTAGGGGCCCGACTAGCGGGAGGCCCGGATCCTACGAGCAGTACTTC; J: TRBJ2-7; size: many; D: TRBD2; length: 18; V: TRBV19
CDR3: CASSQRTGADQPQHF; DNA: TGTGCCAGCAGCCAAAGGACAGGGGCAGATCAGCCCCAGCATTTT; J: TRBJ1-5; size: few; D: TRBD1; length: 15; V: TRBV4-2
CDR3: CASSQGTSTDKQYF; DNA: TGTGCCAGCAGCCAAGGGACTAGCACAGATAAGCAGTATTTT; J: TRBJ2-3; size: .; D: TRBD2; length: 14; V: TRBV3-1
CDR3: CASKGRAGSGANVLTF; DNA: TGTGCCAGCAAGGGTAGGGCTGGTTCTGGGGCCAACGTCCTGACTTTC; J: TRBJ2-6; size: few; D: .; length: 16; V: TRBV2
CDR3: CASSQQDGRGTQYF; DNA: TGTGCCAGCAGCCAACAGGACGGCCGGGGGACCCAGTACTTC; J: TRBJ2-5; size: many; D: .; length: 14; V: TRBV3-1
CDR3: CASSEYSGGYQETQYF; DNA: TGTGCCAGCAGTGAATACAGCGGAGGGTACCAAGAGACCCAGTACTTC; J: TRBJ2-5; size: .; D: .; length: 16; V: TRBV25-1
CDR3: CAWSVRSGGQAGELFF; DNA: TGTGCCTGGAGTGTACGGTCGGGAGGGCAGGCCGGGGAGCTGTTTTTT; J: TRBJ2-2; size: many; D: TRBD2; length: 16; V: TRBV30
CDR3: CASRPGQGNYEQYF; DNA: TGTGCCAGCCGACCGGGACAGGGAAATTACGAGCAGTACTTC; J: TRBJ2-7; size: many; D: TRBD1; length: 14; V: TRBV11-2
CDR3: CASSLELAGDTGELFF; DNA: TGTGCCAGCAGCTTAGAACTAGCGGGAGACACCGGGGAGCTGTTTTTT; J: TRBJ2-2; size: .; D: TRBD2; length: 16; V: TRBV7-6
CDR3: CASSPVRTLHPGELFF; DNA: TGTGCCAGCAGTCCCGTCAGGACTTTACACCCCGGGGAGCTGTTTTTT; J: TRBJ2-2; size: .; D: .; length: 16; V: TRBV6-4
CDR3: CAARRGSTDTQYF; DNA: TGTGCCGCCCGGAGGGGGAGCACAGATACGCAGTATTTT; J: TRBJ2-3; size: few; D: .; length: 13; V: TRBV19
CDR3: CASRPPAGAVEAFF; DNA: TGTGCCAGCAGACCCCCCGCGGGGGCGGTTGAAGCTTTCTTT; J: TRBJ1-1; size: many; D: .; length: 14; V: TRBV28
CDR3: CASSLSTSSTDTQYF; DNA: TGTGCCAGCAGTCTCTCCACCTCTAGCACAGATACGCAGTATTTT; J: TRBJ2-3; size: many; D: .; length: 15; V: TRBV12-3/TRBV12-4
CDR3: CASSQDLAGRETQYF; DNA: TGTGCCAGCAGCCAAGACCTAGCGGGAAGAGAGACCCAGTACTTC; J: TRBJ2-5; size: few; D: TRBD2; length: 15; V: TRBV3-1
CDR3: CASSLSGTSGTYEQYF; DNA: TGTGCCAGCAGTTTATCCGGGACTAGCGGAACCTACGAGCAGTACTTC; J: TRBJ2-7; size: many; D: TRBD2; length: 16; V: TRBV27
CDR3: CASSLAGRGVSPLHF; DNA: TGTGCCAGCAGCTTAGCTGGCAGGGGTGTTTCACCCCTCCACTTT; J: TRBJ1-6; size: many; D: .; length: 15; V: TRBV7-2
CDR3: CASSHYSRMTGEQFF; DNA: TGTGCCAGCAGTCATTATAGCCGGATGACGGGTGAGCAGTTCTTC; J: TRBJ2-1; size: many; D: .; length: 15; V: TRBV28
CDR3: CASSLGPPTGVNTGELFF; DNA: TGTGCCAGCAGCTTAGGTCCCCCTACAGGGGTGAACACCGGGGAGCTGTTTTTT; J: TRBJ2-2; size: few; D: TRBD1; length: 18; V: TRBV7-9
CDR3: CASSGGQGADEQYF; DNA: TGTGCCAGCAGTGGGGGACAGGGTGCGGACGAGCAGTACTTC; J: TRBJ2-7; size: many; D: TRBD1; length: 14; V: TRBV2
CDR3: CASSLITRAHSYEQYF; DNA: TGTGCCAGCAGTCTTATAACTCGGGCGCACTCCTACGAGCAGTACTTC; J: TRBJ2-7; size: many; D: .; length: 16; V: TRBV28
CDR3: CASSRPGGYEQYF; DNA: TGTGCCAGCAGCCGGCCAGGGGGCTACGAGCAGTACTTC; J: TRBJ2-7; size: many; D: TRBD1; length: 13; V: TRBV3-1
CDR3: CASSPPDGGEGTDTQYF; DNA: TGTGCCAGCTCACCACCTGACGGGGGAGAGGGCACAGATACGCAGTATTTT; J: TRBJ2-3; size: many; D: .; length: 17; V: TRBV18
CDR3: CASSPPFAGKLSYEQYF; DNA: TGTGCCAGCTCACCACCCTTTGCGGGGAAGTTGTCCTACGAGCAGTACTTC; J: TRBJ2-7; size: .; D: .; length: 17; V: TRBV18
CDR3: CASSEALTLDGRDF; DNA: TGTGCCAGCAGTGAAGCGCTTACCTTGGACGGGAGGGACTTC; J: TRBJ1-2; size: few; D: .; length: 14; V: TRBV2
CDR3: CARWRLGGNEQFF; DNA: TGTGCCAGGTGGAGGCTAGGGGGCAATGAGCAGTTCTTC; J: TRBJ2-1; size: many; D: .; length: 13; V: TRBV11-2
CDR3: CASSQKTGTLYGYTF; DNA: TGTGCCAGCAGCCAGAAGACAGGAACCCTCTATGGCTACACCTTC; J: TRBJ1-2; size: .; D: .; length: 15; V: TRBV14
CDR3: CASLVADTPVGKLFF; DNA: TGTGCCAGCCTGGTGGCCGACACCCCGGTTGGAAAACTGTTTTTT; J: TRBJ1-4; size: many; D: .; length: 15; V: TRBV2
CDR3: CASSTGTSANNEQFF; DNA: TGCGCCAGCAGCACCGGGACTAGCGCCAACAATGAGCAGTTCTTC; J: TRBJ2-1; size: many; D: TRBD2; length: 15; V: TRBV4-1
CDR3: CAATRDPHEQYF; DNA: TGTGCCGCAACCAGGGATCCTCACGAGCAGTACTTC; J: TRBJ2-7; size: once; D: .; length: 12; V: TRBV12-3/TRBV12-4
CDR3: CATQGVDQPQHF; DNA: TGTGCCACCCAGGGGGTGGATCAGCCCCAGCATTTT; J: TRBJ1-5; size: many; D: TRBD1; length: 12; V: TRBV24-1
CDR3: CAISVMGNEKLFF; DNA: TGTGCCATCAGTGTAATGGGTAATGAAAAACTGTTTTTT; J: TRBJ1-4; size: few; D: .; length: 13; V: TRBV10-3
CDR3: CATSDPGRGYGYTF; DNA: TGTGCCACCAGTGATCCGGGAAGAGGCTATGGCTACACCTTC; J: TRBJ1-2; size: many; D: .; length: 14; V: TRBV24-1
CDR3: CASSSQTRLYFYNEQFF; DNA: TGTGCCAGCAGTTCCCAAACTAGATTATATTTCTACAATGAGCAGTTCTTC; J: TRBJ2-1; size: many; D: .; length: 17; V: TRBV27
CDR3: CAWSVRGGGELFF; DNA: TGTGCCTGGAGTGTACGAGGAGGCGGGGAGCTGTTTTTT; J: TRBJ2-2; size: many; D: .; length: 13; V: TRBV30
CDR3: CASEKDRTYEQYF; DNA: TGTGCCAGCGAGAAGGACAGAACCTACGAGCAGTACTTC; J: TRBJ2-7; size: .; D: .; length: 13; V: TRBV2
CDR3: CASSLDGANTGELFF; DNA: TGTGCCAGCAGCTTGGACGGAGCGAACACCGGGGAGCTGTTTTTT; J: TRBJ2-2; size: .; D: .; length: 15; V: TRBV5-5
CDR3: CSARSGYQETQYF; DNA: TGCAGTGCTAGGAGCGGTTACCAAGAGACCCAGTACTTC; J: TRBJ2-5; size: many; D: .; length: 13; V: TRBV20-1
CDR3: CASSQAGTGELFF; DNA: TGTGCCAGCAGCCAGGCAGGCACCGGGGAGCTGTTTTTT; J: TRBJ2-2; size: many; D: .; length: 13; V: TRBV9
CDR3: CASSLRGESQPQHF; DNA: TGTGCCAGCAGTTTAAGAGGGGAGAGTCAGCCCCAGCATTTT; J: TRBJ1-5; size: .; D: .; length: 14; V: TRBV28
CDR3: CASLELAGRRALRGGTDTQYF; DNA: TGTGCCAGCTTGGAGTTAGCGGGAAGGCGAGCGTTGCGAGGGGGCACAGATACGCAGTATTTT; J: TRBJ2-3; size: .; D: TRBD2; length: 21; V: TRBV12-3/TRBV12-4
CDR3: CATSSLEESLRYGYTF; DNA: TGTGCCACCAGCAGTCTCGAGGAGAGTCTTAGGTATGGCTACACCTTC; J: TRBJ1-2; size: few; D: .; length: 16; V: TRBV15
CDR3: CASSRTPKAAFF; DNA: TGTGCCAGCAGCCGAACACCTAAGGCAGCTTTCTTT; J: TRBJ1-1; size: .; D: .; length: 12; V: TRBV12-3/TRBV12-4
CDR3: CASSLERTRREQFF; DNA: TGTGCCAGCAGCTTAGAGAGGACTCGGCGTGAGCAGTTCTTC; J: TRBJ2-1; size: few; D: .; length: 14; V: TRBV7-2
CDR3: CASSLDVRVAGQETQYF; DNA: TGTGCCAGCAGCTTAGATGTCCGCGTCGCAGGACAAGAGACCCAGTACTTC; J: TRBJ2-5; size: many; D: .; length: 17; V: TRBV11-3
CDR3: CASSQDDRHGEQFF; DNA: TGCGCCAGCAGCCAAGATGACAGGCATGGTGAGCAGTTCTTC; J: TRBJ2-1; size: .; D: .; length: 14; V: TRBV4-3
CDR3: CASSDWLAGGTYNEQFF; DNA: TGTGCCAGCAGTGATTGGCTAGCGGGAGGGACCTACAATGAGCAGTTCTTC; J: TRBJ2-1; size: many; D: TRBD2; length: 17; V: TRBV2
CDR3: CSALTSGRAIYNEQFF; DNA: TGCAGTGCTCTTACTAGCGGGAGGGCCATTTACAATGAGCAGTTCTTC; J: TRBJ2-1; size: many; D: TRBD2; length: 16; V: TRBV20-1
CDR3: CASRRGQGSPLHF; DNA: TGTGCCAGCAGACGTGGCCAAGGGTCACCCCTCCACTTT; J: TRBJ1-6; size: many; D: .; length: 13; V: TRBV28
CDR3: CASSFGTGVSNEQFF; DNA: TGTGCCAGCAGTTTTGGGACAGGGGTCTCCAATGAGCAGTTCTTC; J: TRBJ2-1; size: many; D: TRBD1; length: 15; V: TRBV28
CDR3: CASSTRDRVFNTDTQYF; DNA: TGCGCCAGCAGCACCCGGGACAGGGTTTTTAACACAGATACGCAGTATTTT; J: TRBJ2-3; size: few; D: TRBD1; length: 17; V: TRBV5-1
CDR3: CASTRDRGPNEQYF; DNA: TGTGCCAGCACTCGGGACAGGGGACCAAACGAGCAGTACTTC; J: TRBJ2-7; size: few; D: TRBD1; length: 14; V: TRBV12-3/TRBV12-4